This T cell receptor (beta chain) stems from a study of T-cell reconstitution after alpha-beta-depleted transplantation in children. Notes on the study in general: Reports say that about two months after transplant, the alpha-beta T cells came out of several hundred graft clones that had expanded. Newly produced T cells mostly provided counts and TCRbeta diversity after one year, as hyperexpanded clones declined. Day-60 TCRbeta diversity that was high in some patients was derived from surviving recipient T cells and thymic progenitors.

The ends were cut back, 2 bases at V and 6 bases at J, with 14 bases in the middle. The length of the CDR3 is 15 residues. CDR1 and CDR2 from the germline V gene are KGHSH and LQKENI. Preparing the TCRbeta library involved the use of unique molecular identifiers. TCRdb itself ran the PCR reads through MiXCR, one entry per CDR3 protein. This sample yields more than 500,000 distinct CDR3 sequences, of which around 10% are seen a single time; around 15% belongs to the top ten. Note on this clonotype: Its target is unknown.

The chain couples TRBV18 to TRBJ2-1, with D perhaps TRBD1 (5 bases). This clonotype was obtained from a female patient aged 2-9 years who had a stem cell transplant for aplastic anemia, so the T cells may come from the graft donor. The sample consisted of PBMCs, mostly from graft donor cells, taken 180 days after TCRalphabeta/CD19-depleted stem cell transplant. The CDR3 coding sequence is TGTGCCAGCTCACCAAAGGGGAAGTCGGGCAATGAGCAGTTCTTC. Protein: CASSPKGKSGNEQFF.